The 30 T cell receptor beta chains in this list originate from one sample, sequenced in a study of T cell responses to AZD1222 COVID-19 vaccine. The data were produced by immunoSEQ multiplex PCR, yet TCRdb's version contains in-frame clones alone and is incomplete. Among more than 100,000 clones listed, about 91% were seen once. The sample was peripheral blood, taken on day 0 of AZD1222 vaccination. Every receptor here comes from an adult in good health.

This sequence joins TRBV24-1 and TRBJ2-5, with 7 bases aligning to TRBD1. The length of the CDR3 is 13 residues. After removal of 8 bases from V and 1 base from J, the junction contained 3 bases not matched to a gene. CDR1 and CDR2 (germline): KGHDR, SFDVKD. CDR3 in DNA: TGTGCCACCAATGCAGGGGGCCAAGAGACCCAGTACTTC. It translates to CATNAGGQETQYF.

The chain uses TRBV5-4 and TRBJ2-1; no clear D gene. The V end was cut by 0 bases, the J end by 8 bases, with 15 bases between. Germline assignment: CDR1 SGHNT and CDR2 YYREEE (reference sequence). The CDR3 totals 15 residues. In DNA form, the CDR3 reads TGTGCCAGCAGCTTGGGGCAGTTTGGTTCCGATGAGCAGTTCTTC. Its protein is CASSLGQFGSDEQFF.

The V and J genes are TRBV7-2 and TRBJ1-6; 7 bases fit TRBD1. In germline, CDR1 is SGHTA, CDR2 FQGNSA. CDR3 size: 14 residues. Losses at the gene ends were 5 bases for V and 11 bases for J; bases not matched to a gene: 9. The CDR3 coding sequence is TGTGCCAGCAGCGCTGGACAGGAGGTTCCACCCCTCCACTTT. Its translation: CASSAGQEVPPLHF.

The chain couples TRBV4-3 to TRBJ1-4; tentatively, D is TRBD1 (6 bases). Per germline, CDR1 LGHNA and CDR2 YSLEER. V was pared by 1 base and J by 6 bases, with 15 bases between. The CDR3 totals 16 residues. The CDR3 DNA reads TGCGCCAGCAGCCAAGGGCTGCAGGGGCGAGATGAAAAACTGTTTTTT. Its translation: CASSQGLQGRDEKLFF.

The rearrangement links TRBV6-4 to TRBJ1-1, with D perhaps TRBD1 (5 bases). This CDR3 has 13 residues. Trimming pared 6 bases from V and 5 bases from J, leaving 13 bases between. Germline lookup yields CDR1 MRHNA and CDR2 SNTAGT. Written as DNA, the CDR3 is TGTGCCAGCAGCCGGGACCGATGGACTGAAGCTTTCTTT. Protein sequence: CASSRDRWTEAFF.

This chain uses TRBV4-1 with TRBJ1-2; a possible D gene is TRBD1 (5 bases). The germline V gene encodes CDR1 MGHRA and CDR2 YSYEKL. V gave up 1 base and J gave up 0 bases, with 21 bases separating them. This CDR3 contains 19 residues. In nucleotides, the CDR3 is TGCGCCAGCAGCCAAGTGCCGGGACTCGGGAGAAGCTCTAACTATGGCTACACCTTC. Protein: CASSQVPGLGRSSNYGYTF.

The chain carries TRBV24-1 and TRBJ2-1, with 9 bases lining up with TRBD2. Germline values: CDR1 KGHDR, CDR2 SFDVKD. CDR3 length equals 13 residues. Trimming took 9 bases from V and 2 from J; bases not matched to a gene: 1. CDR3 DNA: TGTGCCACCGGGACTAGCCCCTACAATGAGCAGTTCTTC. Its translation: CATGTSPYNEQFF.

The CDR3 is CASSSSEGRDTEAFF. The CDR3 nucleotides are TGTGCCAGCAGCTCTAGCGAGGGGCGGGACACTGAAGCTTTCTTT. The chain recombines TRBV7-9 with TRBJ1-1, with D possibly TRBD1 on 5 matching bases. The CDR3 totals 15 residues. V lost 4 bases, J lost 3 bases, and 15 bases lay in between. Germline loops: CDR1 SEHNR, CDR2 FQNEAQ (reference sequence).

The chain links TRBV20-1 to TRBJ1-2; D gene ambiguous. The CDR3 is 9 residues long. Germline assignment: CDR1 DFQATT and CDR2 SNEGSKA (reference sequence). Trimming left V 6 bases short and J 7 bases short, with 6 bases between. The CDR3 loop is CSAPPGYTF. As DNA, the CDR3 is TGCAGTGCCCCGCCTGGCTACACCTTC.

V is TRBV18 and J is TRBJ1-4; D might be TRBD1 (5 bases). This CDR3 region has 13 residues. Trimming removed 6 bases from V and 5 bases from J, with 10 bases in between. The V gene's germline CDR1 is KGHSH and CDR2 LQKENI. The CDR3 region is CASSTGLNEKLFF. Here the CDR3 DNA reads TGTGCCAGCTCTACGGGGCTAAATGAAAAACTGTTTTTT.

For this clone: In the same sample, other DNA sequences code for this CDR3. The chain links TRBV7-9 to TRBJ1-1, with D possibly matching TRBD1 (5 bases). This CDR3 spans 14 amino acids. Germline assignment: CDR1 SEHNR and CDR2 FQNEAQ (reference sequence). Trimming took 1 base from V and 2 from J, leaving 8 bases between them. CDR3 amino acids: CASSLEGSNTEAFF. DNA for the CDR3: TGTGCCAGCAGCTTAGAGGGGTCAAACACTGAAGCTTTCTTT.

The chain uses TRBV3-1 (or the pseudogene TRBV3-2) and TRBJ2-4; no definite D call. This CDR3 is 16 amino acids long. V was trimmed by 4 bases and J by 0 bases, leaving 13 bases between them. Germline CDR1 is LGHDT and CDR2 is YNNKEL (reference sequence). This CDR3 reads CASSLLDRIAKNIQYF. CDR3 sequence (DNA): TGTGCCAGCAGCCTTCTCGACCGAATAGCCAAAAACATTCAGTACTTC.

The chain is built from TRBV27 and TRBJ1-6; maybe TRBD1 (5 bases). The CDR3 totals 17 residues. Trimming took off 3 bases at V and 4 bases at J, with 16 bases between the two ends. CDR1 is MNHEY, CDR2 SMNVEV, per germline (reference sequence). CDR3 residues: CASSFKTPGRYNSPLHF. The CDR3 DNA reads as TGTGCCAGCAGTTTTAAGACCCCGGGACGGTATAATTCACCCCTCCACTTT.

This rearrangement joins TRBV9 to TRBJ1-1; D gene unclear. V was trimmed by 3 bases and J by 1 base, leaving 13 bases between them. Germline values: CDR1 SGDLS, CDR2 YYNGEE. There are 15 residues in the CDR3. CDR3 region: CASSAAPRANTEAFF. The CDR3 DNA reads as TGTGCCAGCAGCGCAGCCCCAAGGGCGAACACTGAAGCTTTCTTT. Looking up the rest from reference TRBV9 and TRBJ1-1 gives the full variable domain: DSGVTQTPKHLITATGQRVTLRCSPRSGDLSVYWYQQSLDQGLQFLIQYYNGEERAKGNILERFSAQQFPDLHSELNLSSLELGDSALYFCASSAAPRANTEAFFGQGTRLTVV.

The chain carries TRBV7-9 and TRBJ2-1; TRBD2 matches at 7 bases. Trimming removed 5 bases from V and 10 bases from J; junction bases left unmatched: 11. The germline CDR1 and CDR2 sequences are SEHNR and FQNEAQ (reference sequence). The CDR3 totals 14 residues. The CDR3 reads CASSAPGGLGEQFF. The CDR3 DNA sequence: TGTGCCAGCAGCGCGCCCGGCGGACTAGGGGAGCAGTTCTTC.

The chain links TRBV7-9 to TRBJ1-1, with D possibly matching TRBD1 (6 bases). Germline V gene sequence: CDR1 SEHNR, CDR2 FQNEAQ (reference sequence). V was shortened by 5 bases and J by 0 bases, with 10 bases between the two germline ends. The CDR3 contains 14 residues. The CDR3, as DNA: TGTGCCAGCAGCCCGGGACAAGTGAACACTGAAGCTTTCTTT. This codes for CASSPGQVNTEAFF.

J is TRBJ2-7 and V is TRBV28; D gene ambiguous. Trimming cost V 5 bases and J 0 bases, with 11 bases left between them. Germline V gives CDR1 MDHEN, CDR2 SYDVKM. The CDR3 runs to 14 residues. For the CDR3, the DNA is TGTGCCAGCAGTGCACGACTGACCTCCTACGAGCAGTACGTC. The encoded protein is CASSARLTSYEQYV.

The V gene is TRBV27, the J gene TRBJ1-3; weak D call: TRBD1 (5 bases). Germline-derived CDR1 and CDR2 are MNHEY and SMNVEV (reference sequence). V was pared by 4 bases and J by 0 bases, with 13 bases between. The CDR3 covers 16 residues. CDR3 region: CASSSRQRSSGNTIYF. The CDR3 DNA reads as TGTGCCAGCAGTTCTCGACAGCGGAGCTCTGGAAACACCATATATTTT.

The chain carries TRBV18 and TRBJ1-1; D is ambiguous. CDR3 length: 13 residues. CDR1 is KGHSH and CDR2 is LQKENI in the germline V gene. Trimming took 5 bases from V and 4 from J, leaving 11 bases between them. CDR3: CASSGTDGTEAFF. CDR3 sequence (DNA): TGTGCCAGCTCAGGCACGGACGGCACTGAAGCTTTCTTT.

The chain uses TRBV2 and TRBJ2-1, with D perhaps given as TRBD1 or TRBD2 (5 bases each). Trimming shortened V by 6 bases and J by 0 bases, and 15 bases separated the two germline ends. Germline V gene sequence: CDR1 SNHLY, CDR2 FYNNEI. The length of the CDR3 is 16 residues. CDR3 bases: TGTGCCAGCAGGTCTCTCCGGGACGCCTCCTACAATGAGCAGTTCTTC. This codes for CASRSLRDASYNEQFF. Full variable domain (remainder filled in from reference TRBV2 and TRBJ2-1): EPEVTQTPSHQVTQMGQEVILRCVPISNHLYFYWYRQILGQKVEFLVSFYNNEISEKSEIFDDQFSVERPDGSNFTLKIRSTKLEDSAMYFCASRSLRDASYNEQFFGPGTRLTVL.

This clone appeared a single time. The gene calls are TRBV28 and TRBJ1-1; D not certain. Trimming cost V 3 bases and J 4 bases, with 15 bases left between them. CDR1 is MDHEN and CDR2 is SYDVKM in the germline V gene. This CDR3 contains 15 residues. The DNA of the CDR3 is TGTGCCAGCAGTTTTTACGGGCGAGGTAGCACTGAAGCTTTCTTT. This gives the protein CASSFYGRGSTEAFF.

CDR3 bases: TGTGCCAGCAGCTCCCCCAGCGGGAACACTGAAGCTTTCTTT. Its protein product is CASSSPSGNTEAFF. V usage is TRBV7-9 and J usage is TRBJ1-1; D gene uncertain. The V end lost 4 bases, the J end lost 1 base, and 10 bases lay between the germline ends. Looked up from germline, CDR1 is SEHNR and CDR2 is FQNEAQ (reference sequence). The length of the CDR3 is 14 residues. The variable domain in full, with the rest retrieved from reference TRBV7-9 and TRBJ1-1, is DTGVSQNPRHKITKRGQNVTFRCDPISEHNRLYWYRQTLGQGPEFLTYFQNEAQLEKSRLLSDRFSAERPKGSFSTLEIQRTEQGDSAMYLCASSSPSGNTEAFFGQGTRLTVV.

The chain employs TRBV6-6 and TRBJ1-2; perhaps TRBD1 as D (5 bases). The V gene's germline CDR1 is MNHNY and CDR2 SVGAGI (reference sequence). Deletions cut 6 bases from V and 5 bases from J, with 22 bases between. The CDR3 has 16 amino acids. The DNA for the CDR3 is TGTGCCAGCAGACCCCCGGGGCGTCAAATACAGTATGGCTACACCTTC. Translation gives CASRPPGRQIQYGYTF.

The chain employs TRBV30 and TRBJ1-2; weak D call: TRBD1 (6 bases). V gave up 4 bases and J gave up 2 bases, with 17 bases separating them. Looked up from germline, CDR1 is GTSNPN and CDR2 is SVGIG (reference sequence). The CDR3 runs to 15 residues. CDR3 sequence: CAWMDSLGFNYGYTF. The CDR3, as DNA: TGTGCCTGGATGGACAGTCTGGGATTCAACTATGGCTACACCTTC. Supplemented by reference TRBV30 and TRBJ1-2, the full variable domain reads SQTIHQWPATLVQPVGSPLSLECTVEGTSNPNLYWYRQAAGRGLQLLFYSVGIGQISSEVPQNLSASRPQDRQFILSSKKLLLSDSGFYLCAWMDSLGFNYGYTFGSGTRLTVV.

The chain employs TRBV28 and TRBJ1-1, with D tentatively TRBD1 (6 bases). V was clipped by 5 bases and J by 10 bases, with 14 bases between them. Germline V gene sequence: CDR1 MDHEN, CDR2 SYDVKM. The CDR3 consists of 12 residues. This CDR3 reads CASSVPGVVAFF. CDR3 in DNA: TGTGCCAGCAGTGTTCCAGGGGTGGTAGCTTTCTTT.

The rearrangement uses TRBV19 and TRBJ1-2, with no clear D. The CDR3 length is 11 residues. Trimming took off 3 bases at V and 10 bases at J, with 9 bases between the two ends. The germline V gene encodes CDR1 LNHDA and CDR2 SQIVND (reference sequence). CDR3 loop: CASSMVDDYTF. CDR3 DNA sequence: TGTGCCAGTAGTATGGTGGACGACTACACCTTC.

This rearrangement joins TRBV18 to TRBJ2-1, with TRBD2 identical over 7 bases. Losses at the gene ends were 3 bases for V and 3 bases for J; bases not matched to a gene: 8. This CDR3 region has 16 residues. Germline CDR1 and CDR2: KGHSH and LQKENI. CDR3 DNA sequence: TGTGCCAGCTCACCCCGGCTAGGGAGGGACTACAATGAGCAGTTCTTC. Translating it yields CASSPRLGRDYNEQFF.

The rearrangement uses TRBV7-2 and TRBJ1-4; D gene unclear. V lost 5 bases to trimming and J lost 5 bases, with 24 bases between them. Per germline, CDR1 SGHTA and CDR2 FQGNSA. The length of the CDR3 is 18 residues. DNA of the CDR3: TGTGCCAGCAGCGTGGGCCGGGCCTTAGGCGGGATGAATGAAAAACTGTTTTTT. Encoded protein: CASSVGRALGGMNEKLFF.

The chain is built from TRBV14 and TRBJ2-7; D remains ambiguous. The V end was cut by 4 bases, the J end by 2 bases, with 12 bases between. The CDR3 sequence is 14 residues long. Germline CDR1 SGHDN, CDR2 FVKESK. Written as DNA, the CDR3 is TGTGCCAGCAGCCCCACGGCAGGACCCTACGAGCAGTACTTC. The encoded protein is CASSPTAGPYEQYF.

The chain is built from TRBV24-1 and TRBJ1-5; 9 bases map to TRBD1. Germline values: CDR1 KGHDR, CDR2 SFDVKD. Unmatched junction bases numbered 2, after V lost 4 bases and J lost 2 bases. The CDR3 is made up of 15 amino acids. Written as DNA, the CDR3 is TGTGCCACCAGTGACGGACAGGGGCGCAATCAGCCCCAGCATTTT. As protein: CATSDGQGRNQPQHF.